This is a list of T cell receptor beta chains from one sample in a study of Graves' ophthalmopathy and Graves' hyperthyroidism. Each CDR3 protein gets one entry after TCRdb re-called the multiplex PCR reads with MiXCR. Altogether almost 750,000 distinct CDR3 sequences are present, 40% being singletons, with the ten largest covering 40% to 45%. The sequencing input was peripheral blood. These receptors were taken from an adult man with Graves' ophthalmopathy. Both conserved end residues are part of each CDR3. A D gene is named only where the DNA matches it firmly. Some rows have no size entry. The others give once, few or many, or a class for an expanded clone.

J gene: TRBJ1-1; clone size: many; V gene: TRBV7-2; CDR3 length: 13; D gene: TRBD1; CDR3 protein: CASSLVRGREAFF; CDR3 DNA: TGTGCCAGCAGCTTAGTCAGGGGGCGAGAAGCTTTCTTT
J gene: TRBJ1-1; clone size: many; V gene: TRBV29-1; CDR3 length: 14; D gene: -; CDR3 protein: CSALDDRYPTEAFF; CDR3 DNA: TGCAGCGCTTTAGACGACAGGTATCCCACTGAAGCTTTCTTT
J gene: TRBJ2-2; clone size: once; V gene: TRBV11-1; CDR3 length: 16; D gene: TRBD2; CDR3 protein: CASSLTTGGDTGELFF; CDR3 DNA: TGTGCCAGCAGCTTAACGACGGGGGGGGACACCGGGGAGCTGTTTTTT
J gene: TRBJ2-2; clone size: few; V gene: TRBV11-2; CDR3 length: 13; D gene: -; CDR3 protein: CASSFSDFGELFF; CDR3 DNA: TGTGCCAGCAGCTTCTCTGACTTCGGGGAGCTGTTTTTT
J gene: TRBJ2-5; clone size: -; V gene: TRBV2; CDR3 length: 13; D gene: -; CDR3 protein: CASGTGSQETQYF; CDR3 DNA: TGTGCCAGCGGTACAGGGTCTCAAGAGACCCAGTACTTC
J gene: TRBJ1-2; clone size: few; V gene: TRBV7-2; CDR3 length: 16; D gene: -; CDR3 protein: CASSFRGVQGLYGYTF; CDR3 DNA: TGTGCCAGCAGCTTCCGCGGGGTGCAGGGCCTCTATGGCTACACCTTC
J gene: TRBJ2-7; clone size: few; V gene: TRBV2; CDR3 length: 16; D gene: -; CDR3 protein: CASSESVVSLSYEQYF; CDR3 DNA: TGTGCCAGCAGTGAATCTGTAGTGTCCCTCTCCTACGAGCAGTACTTC
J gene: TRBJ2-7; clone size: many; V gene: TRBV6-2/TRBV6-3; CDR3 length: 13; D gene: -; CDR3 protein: CASSYGDSYEQYF; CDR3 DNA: TGTGCCAGCAGTTACGGCGATAGCTACGAGCAGTACTTC
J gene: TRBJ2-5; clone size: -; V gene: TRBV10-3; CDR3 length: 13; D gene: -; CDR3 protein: CAISRDGQETQYF; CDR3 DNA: TGTGCCATCAGCCGGGACGGGCAAGAGACCCAGTACTTC
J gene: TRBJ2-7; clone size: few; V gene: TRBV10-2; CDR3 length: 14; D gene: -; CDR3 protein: CASSGTGLGSEQYF; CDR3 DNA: TGCGCCAGCAGTGGTACAGGGCTGGGTAGCGAGCAGTACTTC
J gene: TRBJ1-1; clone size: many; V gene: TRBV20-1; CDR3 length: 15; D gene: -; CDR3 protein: CSASVASGGNTEAFF; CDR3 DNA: TGCAGTGCTAGTGTTGCCAGTGGGGGGAACACTGAAGCTTTCTTT
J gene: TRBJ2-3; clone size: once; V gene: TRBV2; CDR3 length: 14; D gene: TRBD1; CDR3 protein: CASSLNRGRDTQYF; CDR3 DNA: TGTGCCAGCAGTTTGAACAGGGGGAGGGATACGCAGTATTTT
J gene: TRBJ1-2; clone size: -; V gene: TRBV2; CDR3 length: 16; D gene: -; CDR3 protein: CDSSEAVLGGGYGYTF; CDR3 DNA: TGTGACAGCAGTGAAGCCGTCTTGGGGGGCGGATACGGCTACACCTTC
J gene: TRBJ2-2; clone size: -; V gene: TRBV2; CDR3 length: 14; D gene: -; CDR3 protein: CASSWNDYTGELFF; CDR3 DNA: TGTGCCAGCAGCTGGAACGATTACACCGGGGAGCTGTTTTTT
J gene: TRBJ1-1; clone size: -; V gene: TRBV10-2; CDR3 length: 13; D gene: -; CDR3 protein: CASSWGRFTEAFF; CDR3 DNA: TGTGCCAGCAGTTGGGGACGGTTCACTGAAGCTTTCTTT
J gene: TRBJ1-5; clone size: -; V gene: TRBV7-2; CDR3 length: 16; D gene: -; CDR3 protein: CASSPQGLAGEKTQHF; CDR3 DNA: TGTGCCAGCAGTCCTCAGGGACTAGCGGGAGAAAAGACCCAGCATTTT
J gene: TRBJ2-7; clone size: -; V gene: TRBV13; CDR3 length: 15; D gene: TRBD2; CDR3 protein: CASSLTTSGRGEQYF; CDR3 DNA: TGTGCCAGCAGCCTCACGACTAGCGGGAGGGGCGAGCAGTACTTC
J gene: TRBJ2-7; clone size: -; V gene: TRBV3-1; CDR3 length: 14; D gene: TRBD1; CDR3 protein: CASSQAGTVYEHYF; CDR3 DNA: TGTGCCAGCAGCCAGGCCGGGACAGTCTACGAGCACTACTTC
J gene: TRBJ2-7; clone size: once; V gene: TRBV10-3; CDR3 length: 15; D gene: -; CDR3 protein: CATTRTHINTYEQYF; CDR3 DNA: TGTGCCACCACTAGGACCCACATTAACACCTACGAGCAGTACTTC
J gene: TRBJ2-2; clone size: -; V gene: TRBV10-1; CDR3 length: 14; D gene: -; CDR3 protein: CASTRHPNTGELFF; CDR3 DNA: TGTGCCAGCACGCGGCACCCGAACACCGGGGAGCTGTTTTTT
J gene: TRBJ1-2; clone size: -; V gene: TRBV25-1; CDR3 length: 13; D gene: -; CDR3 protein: CASSAQDNYGYTF; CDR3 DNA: TGTGCCAGCAGTGCACAGGATAACTATGGCTACACCTTC
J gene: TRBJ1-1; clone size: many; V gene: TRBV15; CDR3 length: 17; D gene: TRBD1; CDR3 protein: CATSRGLTGGYGTEAFF; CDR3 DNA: TGTGCCACCAGCAGAGGATTGACAGGGGGCTACGGGACTGAAGCTTTCTTT
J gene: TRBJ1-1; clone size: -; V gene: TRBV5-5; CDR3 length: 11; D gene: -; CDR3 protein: CASRSSGGAFF; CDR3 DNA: TGTGCCAGCAGGTCTAGCGGGGGGGCTTTCTTT
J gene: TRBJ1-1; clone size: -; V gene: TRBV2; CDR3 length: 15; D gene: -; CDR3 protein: CASLSGLGPNTEAFF; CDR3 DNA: TGTGCCAGCCTTTCGGGTCTAGGGCCGAACACTGAAGCTTTCTTT
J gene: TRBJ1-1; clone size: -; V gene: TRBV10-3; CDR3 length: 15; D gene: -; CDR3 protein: CAISESRTGGDEAFF; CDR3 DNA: TGTGCCATCAGTGAGTCGAGGACCGGGGGTGATGAAGCTTTCTTT
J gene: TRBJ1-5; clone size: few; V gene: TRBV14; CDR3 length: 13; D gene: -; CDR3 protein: CASSPEGYQPQHF; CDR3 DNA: TGTGCCAGCAGCCCGGAGGGATATCAGCCCCAGCATTTT
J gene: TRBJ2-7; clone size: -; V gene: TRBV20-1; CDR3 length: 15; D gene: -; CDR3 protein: CSARDRGQVTYEQYF; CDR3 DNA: TGCAGTGCTAGAGATCGAGGGCAGGTCACCTACGAGCAGTACTTC